This T cell receptor (beta chain) was identified in a study of vaccination and CD4 T cells after COVID-19. Across the study: Mild disease affected 8 or 9 convalescent patients and severe disease one, all SARS-CoV-2 positive by nasal swab PCR. Sampling that followed vaccination took place a median about 71 days after dose two, within a range of 14 to 241. Convalescent patients gave post-COVID blood a median about 110 days post-diagnosis, range 35 to 161.

As to treatment: approximately nine-day PBMC culture with coronavirus spike peptide pools or control peptides (ViraFEST assay). T cells were expanded with peptide pools, and expanded clonotypes were identified by TCR sequencing. The CDR3 has 17 amino acids. V was clipped by 5 bases and J by 4 bases; unmatched bases: 16. Per germline, CDR1 SGHVS and CDR2 FQNEAQ. Sequenced with the Oncomine TCR Beta short-read assay was DNA taken from cultured CD4+ T cells. In TCRdb, the PCR reads were re-called with MiXCR into one record per CDR3 protein. The sample holds under 25,000 distinct CDR3 sequences, roughly 47% seen once. This clonotype was counted between two and nine times. Its antigen is still unknown.

J is TRBJ2-7 and V is TRBV7-8; TRBD2 agrees at 8 bases. The input for sequencing was CD4+ T cells from blood, cultured in vitro, taken before SARS-CoV-2 vaccination. This TCR derives from a human donor who had recovered from COVID-19. CDR3 coding DNA: TGTGCCAGCAGCCCTTCGAGGGCTAGCGGGTCCTATTACGAGCAGTACTTC. Its protein is CASSPSRASGSYYEQYF.